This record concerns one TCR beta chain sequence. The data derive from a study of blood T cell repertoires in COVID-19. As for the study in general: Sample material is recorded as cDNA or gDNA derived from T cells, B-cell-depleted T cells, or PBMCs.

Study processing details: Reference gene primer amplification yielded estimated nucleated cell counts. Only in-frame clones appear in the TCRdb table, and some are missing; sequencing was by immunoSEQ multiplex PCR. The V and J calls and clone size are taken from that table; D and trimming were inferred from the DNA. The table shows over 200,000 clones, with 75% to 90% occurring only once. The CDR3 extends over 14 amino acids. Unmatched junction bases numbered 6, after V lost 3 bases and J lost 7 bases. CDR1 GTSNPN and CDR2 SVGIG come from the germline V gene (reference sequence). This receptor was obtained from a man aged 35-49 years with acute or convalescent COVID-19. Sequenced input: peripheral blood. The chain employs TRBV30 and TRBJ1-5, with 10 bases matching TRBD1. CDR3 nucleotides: TGTGCCTGGAGCGGGGACAGGGGCTTCCAGCCCCAGCATTTT. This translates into CAWSGDRGFQPQHF.